The 20 T cell receptor beta chains reported below all come from one sample, sequenced in a study of T cell clonotyping in hematopoietic cell transplantation. Assay used: immunoSEQ multiplex PCR; TCRdb lists only in-frame clones, some missing. Seen here are about 3,200 clones, roughly 72% observed once, and the top ten hold roughly 6%. The sequences come from peripheral blood mononuclear cells, collected 30 days after allogeneic stem cell transplant. The receptors here all came from a male patient aged 35-50 years who had an allogeneic stem cell transplant from an unrelated donor, so the T cells may come from the graft donor. Some clones in this sample may be carry-over from other donors' samples.

This sequence joins TRBV7-9 and TRBJ2-5, with 14 bases identical to TRBD2. CDR3 length: 16 amino acids. J lost 5 bases, V lost 4 bases, and 6 bases had no gene match. Germline V gene data show CDR1 as SEHNR and CDR2 as FQNEAQ (reference sequence). CDR3 in amino acids: CASSSRLAGGPETQYF. For the CDR3, the DNA is TGTGCCAGCAGCTCTAGACTAGCGGGGGGGCCGGAGACCCAGTACTTC.

The chain links TRBV4-3 to TRBJ2-3; D may match TRBD1 or TRBD2 (6 bases each). This CDR3 is built from 19 residues. Germline-derived CDR1 and CDR2 are LGHNA and YSLEER. V lost 0 bases and J lost 0, with 19 bases in between. The CDR3 DNA follows: TGCGCCAGCAGCCAAGATATCGGGGGCACGGGATGGAGCACAGATACGCAGTATTTT. This sequence encodes CASSQDIGGTGWSTDTQYF.

The chain uses TRBV30 and TRBJ1-4, with TRBD1 as a possible D gene (5 bases). The CDR3 consists of 16 residues. The V end was cut by 3 bases, the J end by 0 bases, with 14 bases between. Looked up from germline, CDR1 is GTSNPN and CDR2 is SVGIG (reference sequence). CDR3 protein: CAWSRHRGATNEKLFF. The CDR3 DNA reads as TGTGCCTGGAGCCGCCATAGGGGAGCAACTAATGAAAAACTGTTTTTT.

J is TRBJ2-7 and V is TRBV18; D gene ambiguous. Per germline, CDR1 KGHSH and CDR2 LQKENI. The CDR3 length is 12 residues. The V end lost 3 bases, the J end lost 2 bases, and 5 bases lay between the germline ends. CDR3 loop: CASSPGAYEQYF. CDR3 nucleotides: TGTGCCAGCTCACCCGGAGCCTACGAGCAGTACTTC. Combining the CDR3 with reference TRBV18 and TRBJ2-7 gives the whole variable domain NAGVMQNPRHLVRRRGQEARLRCSPMKGHSHVYWYRQLPEEGLKFMVYLQKENIIDESGMPKERFSAEFPKEGPSILRIQQVVRGDSAAYFCASSPGAYEQYFGPGTRLTVT.

V and J are TRBV6-4 and TRBJ2-7; D is unclear. The V end lost 5 bases, the J end lost 7 bases, and 6 bases lay between the germline ends. The CDR3 covers 10 residues. The germline V gene has CDR1 MRHNA and CDR2 SNTAGT. CDR3: CASSFWEQYF. CDR3 nucleotide sequence: TGTGCCAGCAGTTTTTGGGAGCAGTACTTC.

The rearrangement links TRBV7-8 to TRBJ2-2; D is undetermined. The CDR3 is 11 residues long. Per the germline V gene, CDR1 is SGHVS and CDR2 is FQNEAQ. V shed 5 bases and J shed 5 bases, with 3 bases lying between them. This CDR3 reads CASSSTGELFF. The DNA for the CDR3 is TGTGCCAGCAGCAGTACCGGGGAGCTGTTTTTT.

The gene calls are TRBV9 and TRBJ1-2; the match to TRBD1 covers 10 bases. This CDR3 region has 15 residues. V lost 4 bases and J lost 5; bases outside the gene matches: 8. The germline V gene has CDR1 SGDLS and CDR2 YYNGEE. The CDR3 loop reads CASSPRSGQGYGYTF. The CDR3 coding sequence is TGTGCCAGCAGCCCGAGATCGGGACAGGGGTATGGCTACACCTTC.

This clone was counted a few times. This rearrangement joins TRBV19 to TRBJ2-1, with TRBD2 matching 9 bases. The CDR3 length is 14 residues. Germline CDR1 is LNHDA and CDR2 is SQIVND (reference sequence). Trimming removed 4 bases from V and 10 bases from J; junction bases left unmatched: 8. This chain's CDR3 is CASSKGSGGREQFF. Written as DNA, the CDR3 is TGTGCCAGTAGTAAAGGTAGCGGGGGTCGGGAGCAGTTCTTC.

The chain recombines TRBV30 with TRBJ2-5, with 7 bases lining up with TRBD1. The germline CDR1 and CDR2 sequences are GTSNPN and SVGIG (reference sequence). This CDR3 region has 13 residues. J gave up 3 bases and V 2 bases, and 3 bases lay outside the gene matches. This CDR3 reads CAWSQGGKETQYF. In DNA form, the CDR3 reads TGTGCCTGGAGTCAAGGGGGCAAAGAGACCCAGTACTTC. Complete variable domain (other parts from reference TRBV30 and TRBJ2-5): SQTIHQWPATLVQPVGSPLSLECTVEGTSNPNLYWYRQAAGRGLQLLFYSVGIGQISSEVPQNLSASRPQDRQFILSSKKLLLSDSGFYLCAWSQGGKETQYFGPGTRLLVL.

This clone turned up a few times. V is TRBV7-2 and J is TRBJ1-3; D perhaps matches TRBD1 (5 bases). In germline, CDR1 is SGHTA, CDR2 FQGNSA. V was pared by 5 bases and J by 4 bases, with 15 bases between. The CDR3 extends over 15 amino acids. CDR3 sequence reads: CASSPAVGEGNTIYF. The CDR3 DNA sequence: TGTGCCAGCAGCCCAGCTGTGGGGGAAGGAAACACCATATATTTT.

Only one count was recorded for this clone. V is TRBV6-6 and J is TRBJ2-5; TRBD1 matches 11 bases. V was clipped by 6 bases and J by 10 bases; unmatched bases: 7. This CDR3 is built from 13 residues. Germline CDR1 is MNHNY and CDR2 is SVGAGI (reference sequence). CDR3: CASSRGQGGVQYF. The CDR3 DNA reads as TGTGCCAGCAGCCGGGGACAGGGGGGCGTCCAGTACTTC.

This clone was recorded a few times. The rearrangement uses TRBV5-8 and TRBJ1-1; D is uncertain. The CDR3 is 12 residues long. CDR1 is SGHTS, CDR2 YDEGEE, per germline. V lost 0 bases and J 7 bases, leaving 7 bases between the germline ends. The DNA for the CDR3 is TGTGCCAGCAGCTTGGAGGACTTTGAAGCTTTCTTT. Protein product: CASSLEDFEAFF.

This clone came up once. This sequence joins TRBV6-1 and TRBJ2-7; a weak D match, TRBD1 (5 bases). Germline loops: CDR1 MNHNS, CDR2 SASEGT. This CDR3 has 15 residues. The V end lost 6 bases, the J end lost 7 bases, and 22 bases lay between the germline ends. The CDR3 spells CASRINSGAFGEQYF. The CDR3 DNA follows: TGTGCCAGCAGGATAAACAGTGGGGCTTTCGGGGAGCAGTACTTC.

This clone was seen a handful of times. The CDR3 here is CASSGPGTNTEAFF. The CDR3 region has the DNA TGCGCCAGCAGTGGACCAGGGACGAACACTGAAGCTTTCTTT. The chain couples TRBV5-1 to TRBJ1-1; possibly TRBD1 for D (5 bases). CDR1 is SGHRS and CDR2 is YFSETQ in the germline V gene. The CDR3 covers 14 residues. V lost 5 bases to trimming and J lost 1 base, with 12 bases between them.

The V and J genes are TRBV5-6 and TRBJ1-5; 9 bases are shared with TRBD1. This CDR3 is 16 amino acids long. The germline CDR1 and CDR2 sequences are SGHDT and YYEEEE. V was pared by 4 bases and J by 5 bases, with 10 bases of the junction left unmatched. DNA for the CDR3: TGTGCCAGCAGCCGCGGGACAGGGTATCGGGATCAGCCCCAGCATTTT. It translates to CASSRGTGYRDQPQHF.

This clone has only a few counts. The chain carries TRBV11-2 and TRBJ2-7; the D call may be TRBD1 or TRBD2 (6 bases each). In germline, CDR1 is SGHAT, CDR2 FQNNGV. The CDR3 extends over 19 amino acids. V lost 5 bases to trimming and J lost 4 bases, with 30 bases between them. The CDR3 region has the DNA TGTGCCAGCAGCCGAGAAGGGGGGTTACTCCTAGTGGGGGAATACGAGCAGTACTTC. Translated: CASSREGGLLLVGEYEQYF.

The chain is built from TRBV7-2 and TRBJ2-1; D is unclear. The ends were cut back, 3 bases at V and 9 bases at J, with 12 bases in the middle. The CDR3 runs 13 residues. Germline V CDR1 and CDR2: SGHTA, FQGNSA. CDR3 amino acids: CASSFVWNSEQFF. Written as DNA, the CDR3 is TGTGCCAGCAGCTTTGTCTGGAACAGTGAGCAGTTCTTC.

This chain connects TRBV14 to TRBJ2-3; D is perhaps TRBD2 (7 bases). The CDR3 is 18 amino acids. Trimming took 3 bases from V and 4 from J, leaving 23 bases between them. Germline V gene lookup returns CDR1 SGHDN and CDR2 FVKESK. CDR3 DNA: TGTGCCAGCAGCCAGAAACTCGGGGGGCCGCTGAGGGCAGATACGCAGTATTTT. Amino acid sequence: CASSQKLGGPLRADTQYF.

V and J are TRBV19 and TRBJ2-7, with D perhaps matching TRBD2 (6 bases). V lost 7 bases and J lost 0, with 10 bases in between. Germline CDR1 and CDR2: LNHDA and SQIVND (reference sequence). The CDR3 extends over 13 amino acids. The CDR3 DNA follows: TGTGCCAGTATTGGGGGGAACTCCTACGAGCAGTACTTC. The encoded protein is CASIGGNSYEQYF. Together with reference TRBV19 and TRBJ2-7, the CDR3 gives the full variable domain: DGGITQSPKYLFRKEGQNVTLSCEQNLNHDAMYWYRQDPGQGLRLIYYSQIVNDFQKGDIAEGYSVSREKKESFPLTVTSAQKNPTAFYLCASIGGNSYEQYFGPGTRLTVT.

This sequence joins TRBV9 and TRBJ1-2, with TRBD1 matching over 7 bases. Germline V gene sequence: CDR1 SGDLS, CDR2 YYNGEE. The CDR3 length is 15 residues. V trimming: 0 bases; J trimming: 2 bases; junction bases outside the gene matches: 4. This CDR3 is CASSVDRGFNYGYTF. The CDR3 DNA reads TGTGCCAGCAGCGTAGACAGGGGATTCAACTATGGCTACACCTTC.